The source of this T cell receptor (beta chain) is a study of beta chain features in type 1 diabetes. The CDR3 spans 17 residues. The J segment lost 6 bases and the V segment lost 0 bases, leaving 8 bases of the junction unmatched. From germline, CDR1 is LGHNA and CDR2 YSLEER. Expressed TCRB transcripts were sequenced, since all the RNA that had been isolated was reverse transcribed. Assay: immunoSEQ multiplex PCR; the TCRdb copy retains only in-frame clones and omits some. This sample has about 290,000 clones, with about 8.5% found just once. There are a few counts of this clone. The V call is TRBV4-3, the J call TRBJ2-2; 9 nucleotides line up with TRBD2. The sequenced material came from central memory CD4+ T cells from blood. This sequence originates from a woman in her late teens or twenties in good health. CDR3 residues: CASSQDFASGIPGELFF. As DNA, the CDR3 is TGCGCCAGCAGCCAAGATTTCGCTAGCGGGATTCCCGGGGAGCTGTTTTTT.